The T cell receptor (beta chain) described here comes from a study of PD-L1 blockade in urothelial cancer. Overall study context: Treatment start was followed by blood analysis at 3 weeks (second dose) and again at 6 weeks.

Data came from immunoSEQ multiplex PCR; TCRdb stores just in-frame clones and leaves some out. The repertoire holds roughly 95,000 clones, with roughly 91% as singletons. V was cut by 3 bases and J by 2 bases, with 6 bases left in between. The CDR3 has 13 amino acids. The germline V gene has CDR1 SGHRS and CDR2 YFSETQ. This sample's time point: pretreatment peripheral blood. The V call is TRBV5-1, the J call TRBJ1-5; D gene unclear. This material consisted of PBMCs, taken around atezolizumab (anti-PD-L1) treatment. This TCR derives from a man aged 55 to 69 with urothelial cancer. Here the CDR3 DNA reads TGCGCCAGCAGCTCTCCTGGCAATCAGCCCCAGCATTTT. This translates into CASSSPGNQPQHF.